This T cell receptor (beta chain) was sequenced for a study of blood T cell repertoires in COVID-19. At the level of the study: In each case, the material was cDNA or gDNA derived from T cells, B-cell-depleted T cells, or PBMCs.

Per the germline V gene, CDR1 is LNHDA and CDR2 is SQIVND (reference sequence). Deletions cut 2 bases from V and 3 bases from J, with 5 bases between. The CDR3 consists of 13 residues. Self-reported history from a screening survey and questionnaire set each donor's cohort. Profiled with immunoSEQ multiplex PCR; TCRdb holds only in-frame clones, not every one. The sample includes fewer than 300,000 clones, approximately 89% of them seen just once. The sample taken for sequencing was PBMCs or T cells enriched from blood (not recorded which). This clonotype was sampled from a woman in her forties with acute COVID-19. The rearrangement links TRBV19 to TRBJ1-5; no clear D gene. The DNA of the CDR3 is TGTGCCAGTAGTATACTCCTCAATCAGCCCCAGCATTTT. Its protein product is CASSILLNQPQHF.